The next 21 T cell receptor beta chains were all read from a single sample in a study of T-cell memory formation after mild COVID-19. MiXCR, run by TCRdb on the 5' RACE reads, gives a single entry per CDR3 protein. The sample contains approximately 490,000 distinct CDR3 sequences, roughly 22% of which appear only once. Sequencing was done on a sample of PBMCs or a T cell subset sorted from them (not recorded which). The receptor set was obtained from an adult woman who had mild COVID-19 (a few samples of this study predate the infection). Cell type and time point are not known.

This clonotype was counted a few times. The chain combines TRBV5-6 with TRBJ2-7; TRBD1 agrees at 7 bases. This CDR3 spans 14 amino acids. J was trimmed by 3 bases and V by 0 bases; bases with no gene match: 3. The germline gives CDR1 SGHDT, CDR2 YYEEEE. As DNA, the CDR3 is TGTGCCAGCAGCTTGGAGGGGGCGCGCTACGAGCAGTACTTC. This encodes CASSLEGARYEQYF.

This clonotype was counted only a few times. The rearrangement uses TRBV7-8 and TRBJ2-7; D unclear. V was cut by 0 bases and J by 5 bases, with 8 bases left in between. Per germline, CDR1 SGHVS and CDR2 FQNEAQ. CDR3 length: 13 amino acids. The CDR3 is CASSLAGQNEQYF. The CDR3 coding sequence is TGTGCCAGCAGCTTAGCCGGCCAAAACGAGCAGTACTTC.

This clonotype was picked up a small number of times. This chain uses TRBV5-1 with TRBJ1-2; D not certain. There are 15 residues in the CDR3. Germline CDR1 reads SGHRS; CDR2 reads YFSETQ. The germline V and J ends were trimmed by 0 bases and 8 bases, with 17 bases remaining between them. The CDR3 DNA reads as TGCGCCAGCAGCTTGGCCGACTTGCGGGCGCACGGCTACACCTTC. It codes for CASSLADLRAHGYTF.

There are a few counts of this clonotype. The chain combines TRBV7-9 with TRBJ1-1; D remains ambiguous. Germline V gives CDR1 SEHNR, CDR2 FQNEAQ (reference sequence). The CDR3 extends over 14 amino acids. The V end was cut by 1 base, the J end by 2 bases, with 8 bases between. CDR3 DNA sequence: TGTGCCAGCAGCTTAGATACGGCAAACACTGAAGCTTTCTTT. Translating gives CASSLDTANTEAFF.

The DNA of the CDR3 is TGTGCCACCAGTGATTTAAATCGGCTAGCGGGATTGAAAACAGATACGCAGTATTTT. Translating it yields CATSDLNRLAGLKTDTQYF. This rearrangement joins TRBV24-1 to TRBJ2-3, with 9 nucleotides matching TRBD2. The CDR3 contains 19 residues. Trimming at V came to 1 base and at J to 3 bases, leaving 13 bases not matched to a gene. Germline loops: CDR1 KGHDR, CDR2 SFDVKD.

The chain joins TRBV7-9 to TRBJ1-1; D call uncertain. V lost 2 bases and J 1 base, leaving 11 bases between the germline ends. CDR1 SEHNR and CDR2 FQNEAQ come from the germline V gene (reference sequence). CDR3 length: 15 residues. The CDR3 DNA sequence: TGTGCCAGCAGCTTATCCGGGTTTGCGAACACTGAAGCTTTCTTT. Amino acids: CASSLSGFANTEAFF.

This clonotype came up many times. This sequence joins TRBV10-2 and TRBJ1-5; 7 bases are shared with TRBD1. The CDR3 is made up of 18 amino acids. CDR1 and CDR2 from the germline V gene are WSHSY and SAAADI. J was trimmed by 2 bases and V by 0 bases; bases with no gene match: 10. The CDR3 region has the DNA TGCGCCAGCAGTGAGTCGACGAACAGGGGAAGGGGCAATCAGCCCCAGCATTTT. Translation: CASSESTNRGRGNQPQHF.

This clonotype was seen a handful of times. V and J are TRBV5-4 and TRBJ2-7, with 13 nucleotides matching TRBD2. The ends lost 3 bases at V and 2 bases at J; junction bases unmatched: 5. Germline values: CDR1 SGHNT, CDR2 YYREEE (reference sequence). This CDR3 is built from 16 residues. CDR3 DNA sequence: TGTGCCAGCAGCTCGCCCACTAGCGGGAGGGCCTACGAGCAGTACTTC. It translates to CASSSPTSGRAYEQYF.

This clonotype has a handful of counts. This chain joins TRBV10-3 and TRBJ2-1; D is unresolved. V lost 2 bases, J lost 2 bases, and 13 bases lay in between. Germline values: CDR1 ENHRY, CDR2 SYGVKD. The length of the CDR3 is 16 residues. DNA for the CDR3: TGTGCCATCAGTGAGGGGTCCCGCAGGCCCTACAATGAGCAGTTCTTC. This codes for CAISEGSRRPYNEQFF.

This clonotype showed up just a few times. As DNA, the CDR3 is TGTGCCAGCAGCTTCTCAGGGGAGGCGTCTGGCTACACCTTC. Protein sequence: CASSFSGEASGYTF. V is TRBV7-9 and J is TRBJ1-2; D is possibly TRBD1 (6 bases). The CDR3 consists of 14 residues. From germline, CDR1 is SEHNR and CDR2 FQNEAQ (reference sequence). V was shortened by 3 bases and J by 7 bases, with 15 bases between the two germline ends.

The table lists this clonotype with a few counts. V gene TRBV5-1 combines with J gene TRBJ2-7, with 14 nucleotides matching TRBD2. The CDR3 contains 16 residues. V was clipped by 4 bases and J by 4 bases; unmatched bases: 7. Germline CDR1 reads SGHRS; CDR2 reads YFSETQ. The CDR3 sequence is CASSPGGTSGGYEQYF. The CDR3 DNA sequence: TGCGCCAGCAGCCCTGGTGGGACTAGCGGGGGTTACGAGCAGTACTTC.

The table lists this clonotype with many counts. The chain carries TRBV12-3 or TRBV12-4 and TRBJ2-2; no reliable D call. There are 13 residues in the CDR3. The germline V and J ends were trimmed by 2 bases and 4 bases, with 5 bases remaining between them. CDR3: CASSLKATGELFF. The DNA of the CDR3 is TGTGCCAGCAGTTTAAAAGCCACCGGGGAGCTGTTTTTT.

This CDR3 is CASSPQAGLLTDTQYF. CDR3 sequence (DNA): TGCGCCAGCAGCCCCCAAGCGGGATTGCTCACAGATACGCAGTATTTT. The chain employs TRBV5-1 and TRBJ2-3, with 7 positions matching TRBD2. The trim removed 4 bases at V and 2 bases at J, leaving 10 bases unmatched. The CDR3 runs to 16 residues. Looked up from germline, CDR1 is SGHRS and CDR2 is YFSETQ.

This clonotype was seen more than once but under ten times. The CDR3 loop is CATSDPTSPKTDTQYF. CDR3 nucleotides: TGTGCCACCAGTGACCCGACTAGCCCAAAAACAGATACGCAGTATTTT. The chain combines TRBV24-1 with TRBJ2-3; 7 nucleotides agree with TRBD2. The germline V gene encodes CDR1 KGHDR and CDR2 SFDVKD. The CDR3 covers 16 residues. Unmatched junction bases numbered 9, after V lost 4 bases and J lost 3 bases.

The rearrangement links TRBV7-6 to TRBJ2-3; D possibly corresponds to TRBD1 (6 bases). V lost 7 bases to trimming and J lost 2 bases, with 16 bases between them. This CDR3 is 15 amino acids long. Per germline, CDR1 SGHVS and CDR2 FNYEAQ. CDR3 loop: CASTPGHRLTDTQYF. CDR3 nucleotide sequence: TGTGCCAGCACTCCGGGACACCGCCTCACAGATACGCAGTATTTT. Together with reference TRBV7-6 and TRBJ2-3, the CDR3 gives the full variable domain: GAGVSQSPRYKVTKRGQDVALRCDPISGHVSLYWYRQALGQGPEFLTYFNYEAQQDKSGLPNDRFSAERPEGSISTLTIQRTEQRDSAMYRCASTPGHRLTDTQYFGPGTRLTVL.

J is TRBJ2-7 and V is TRBV5-1; 7 bases are a match to TRBD1. Germline CDR1 reads SGHRS; CDR2 reads YFSETQ. J was trimmed by 2 bases and V by 4 bases; bases with no gene match: 12. CDR3 length: 16 residues. The CDR3 DNA reads TGCGCCAGCAGCCCCCTGAAAACAGGGGCGCCCTACGAGCAGTACTTC. Its translation is CASSPLKTGAPYEQYF.

The chain joins TRBV10-3 to TRBJ2-7, with D unclear. V lost 0 bases to trimming and J lost 4 bases, with 19 bases between them. CDR1 is ENHRY and CDR2 is SYGVKD in the germline V gene. CDR3 length: 17 residues. This CDR3 reads CAISESHPGTSPYEQYF. The CDR3 coding sequence is TGTGCCATCAGTGAGTCTCATCCGGGCACATCTCCGTACGAGCAGTACTTC.

The sample holds many counts of this clonotype. At one end, the junction sequence differs from germline, possibly due to a read error. The gene calls are TRBV7-2 and TRBJ2-1; TRBD2 matches at 10 bases. Germline V lookup: CDR1 SGHTA, CDR2 FQGNSA. The CDR3 contains 15 residues. DNA for the CDR3: TGCGCCAGCAGCTTGGTAGCGGGAGGAGGGAATGAGCAGTTCTTC. Its translation: CASSLVAGGGNEQFF.

V usage is TRBV7-3 and J usage is TRBJ1-6, with D perhaps TRBD1 (5 bases). With 4 bases removed from V and 7 bases from J, the gap between germline ends came to 11 bases. CDR1 SGHTA and CDR2 FQGTGA come from the germline V gene. CDR3 length: 14 residues. The CDR3 loop reads CASSYGTANSPLHF. The DNA of the CDR3 is TGTGCCAGCAGCTACGGGACTGCGAATTCACCCCTCCACTTT.

This clonotype was observed a handful of times. The rearrangement uses TRBV6-2 or TRBV6-3 and TRBJ2-6; 9 positions agree with TRBD1. CDR1 MNHEY and CDR2 SVGEGT come from the germline V gene. Losses at the gene ends were 7 bases for V and 9 bases for J; bases not matched to a gene: 4. This CDR3 spans 13 amino acids. CDR3 amino acids: CASNTGGVNVLTF. CDR3 DNA sequence: TGTGCCAGCAATACAGGGGGCGTCAACGTCCTGACTTTC.

V and J are TRBV4-3 and TRBJ1-2; TRBD1 matches 12 bases. The CDR3 is 15 residues long. V was clipped by 5 bases and J by 6 bases; unmatched bases: 7. CDR1 and CDR2 (germline): LGHNA, YSLEER. CDR3 sequence: CASSEGQGARDGYTF. CDR3 coding DNA: TGCGCCAGCAGCGAGGGACAGGGGGCGCGGGATGGCTACACCTTC.